Listed below are T cell receptor beta chains from one sample, sequenced in a study of cytomegalovirus exposure and HLA in healthy donors. TCRdb's copy holds only in-frame clones and misses some; the assay was immunoSEQ multiplex PCR. The sample has some 200,000 clones; roughly 13% are singletons. The sample comprised PBMCs. The receptors stem from a man aged 50-60 years in good health and CMV-seropositive. Both conserved end residues are part of each CDR3. The order of the fields is clone size, J gene, D gene, V gene, CDR3 protein, CDR3 DNA. D genes are given only for firm matches. Clone sizes are given selectively: once, few, many, or a class where the clone is expanded.

-,TRBJ2-3,-,TRBV5-1,CASSPTVNTDTQYF,TGCGCCAGCAGCCCGACAGTAAACACAGATACGCAGTATTTT
few,TRBJ2-7,TRBD2,TRBV7-2,CASSQGVEWRGAYYEQYF,TGTGCCAGCAGTCAAGGCGTCGAGTGGCGGGGGGCTTACTACGAGCAGTACTTC
-,TRBJ2-5,-,TRBV19,CASGQAGETQYF,TGTGCCAGCGGACAGGCGGGGGAGACCCAGTACTTC
-,TRBJ1-2,TRBD1,TRBV5-1,CASSSWTGGDSNGYTF,TGCGCCAGCAGCTCCTGGACAGGGGGCGACTCGAATGGCTACACCTTC
-,TRBJ2-7,-,TRBV6-5,CASWGGLLRGQYF,TGTGCCAGCTGGGGGGGGCTGCTACGAGGGCAGTACTTC
few,TRBJ2-7,-,TRBV2,CASTFRGKTYEQYF,TGTGCCAGCACCTTTAGGGGGAAAACCTACGAGCAGTACTTC
-,TRBJ1-1,-,TRBV6-1,CASSDRGANEAFF,TGTGCCAGCAGTGACAGGGGCGCGAATGAAGCTTTCTTT
few,TRBJ1-6,-,TRBV27,CASSLSGLIMSSYNSPLHF,TGTGCCAGCAGTTTATCGGGGCTGATTATGAGCTCCTATAATTCACCCCTCCACTTT
-,TRBJ1-1,TRBD1,TRBV13,CASSKRDRSILGTEAFF,TGTGCCAGCAGCAAACGGGACAGGTCGATCCTAGGGACTGAAGCTTTCTTT
few,TRBJ1-6,TRBD1,TRBV5-1,CASRTGDSPLHF,TGCGCCAGCAGGACAGGGGATTCACCCCTCCACTTT
few,TRBJ2-5,TRBD1,TRBV7-2,CASKNDRGQWETQYF,TGTGCCAGCAAAAACGACAGGGGGCAATGGGAGACCCAGTACTTC
-,TRBJ2-1,-,TRBV29-1,CSVEDRRVQFF,TGCAGCGTTGAAGATCGCCGGGTGCAGTTCTTC
-,TRBJ1-2,-,TRBV4-3,CASSPESRGHGYTF,TGCGCCAGCAGCCCGGAGTCCAGGGGCCATGGCTACACCTTC
few,TRBJ1-1,-,TRBV4-2,CASSQVGQLNTEAFF,TGTGCCAGCAGCCAAGTCGGACAGCTCAACACTGAAGCTTTCTTT
few,TRBJ2-7,-,TRBV27,CASSLGTGSYEQYF,TGTGCCAGCAGTTTAGGTACGGGATCCTACGAGCAGTACTTC
few,TRBJ1-3,-,TRBV19,CATGLGGSGNTIYF,TGTGCCACCGGACTAGGGGGAAGTGGAAACACCATATATTTT
-,TRBJ2-5,-,TRBV4-1,CASSQDRVSGETQYF,TGCGCCAGCAGCCAAGACAGGGTCTCGGGAGAGACCCAGTACTTC
-,TRBJ2-3,-,TRBV4-3,CASSQDSTTDTQYF,TGCGCCAGCAGCCAAGACTCTACCACAGATACGCAGTATTTT
-,TRBJ1-1,-,TRBV7-2,CASSFGITEAFF,TGTGCCAGCAGCTTCGGGATCACTGAAGCTTTCTTT
few,TRBJ2-1,TRBD2,TRBV5-1,CASSSGLLAGFYNEQFF,TGCGCCAGCAGCTCCGGCCTACTAGCGGGTTTTTACAATGAGCAGTTCTTC
few,TRBJ1-5,TRBD1,TRBV4-2,CASSQVGTGDQPQHF,TGTGCCAGCAGCCAAGTGGGTACAGGGGATCAGCCCCAGCATTTT